These T cell receptor beta chains were read from a single sample in a study of blood T cells in healthy people across ages. MiXCR, run by TCRdb on the 5' RACE reads, gives a single entry per CDR3 protein. The table records some 1,800,000 distinct CDR3 sequences, about 39% of them present only once. The specimen was blood. The receptors were sampled from a human donor in good health. Each CDR3 is given with its conserved first and last residue. D genes are given only for firm matches. Clone size is shown for a subset of rows, as once, few, many or a class of expanded clone.

TRBV4-3	-	few	TRBJ1-5	CASSRYREVNQPQHF	TGCGCCAGCAGCCGATACAGGGAGGTTAATCAGCCCCAGCATTTT
TRBV12-3/TRBV12-4	-	few	TRBJ2-7	CASSLDWQLRSAQYF	TGTGCCAGCAGTTTAGATTGGCAGCTAAGGAGTGCCCAGTACTTC
TRBV5-1	TRBD2	-	TRBJ2-1	CASSLVGTSGYNEQFF	TGCGCCAGCAGCTTGGTAGGGACTAGCGGCTACAATGAGCAGTTCTTC
TRBV3-1	-	-	TRBJ2-7	CASSRMGHTYEQYF	TGTGCCAGCAGCCGCATGGGACACACCTACGAGCAGTACTTC
TRBV5-5	-	-	TRBJ1-1	CASRKLLNTGAFF	TGTGCCAGCAGAAAACTCCTGAACACTGGAGCTTTCTTT
TRBV5-1	TRBD2	-	TRBJ2-3	CASSAAGVLSTDTQYF	TGCGCCAGCAGCGCGGCGGGGGTACTTAGCACAGATACGCAGTATTTT
TRBV6-2/TRBV6-3	TRBD1	-	TRBJ1-1	CASSYSDRPRAFF	TGTGCCAGCAGTTACTCGGACAGGCCACGGGCTTTCTTT
TRBV2	TRBD1	few	TRBJ1-5	CASSLGGQGADQPQHF	TGTGCCAGCAGTTTAGGGGGACAGGGGGCAGATCAGCCCCAGCATTTT
TRBV7-3	-	-	TRBJ2-6	CASSLGLPSGVNILTF	TGTGCCAGCAGCTTAGGGTTGCCCTCTGGGGTCAACATCCTGACTTTC
TRBV28	TRBD1	few	TRBJ2-3	CASSSDRVSTDTQYF	TGTGCCAGCAGTTCGGACAGGGTGAGCACAGATACGCAGTATTTT
TRBV20-1	TRBD2	-	TRBJ2-1	CSAPYGGYTYNEQFF	TGCAGTGCTCCTTACGGGGGGTACACTTACAATGAGCAGTTCTTC
TRBV7-2	TRBD1	-	TRBJ2-2	CASSFLQGACGELFF	TGTGCCAGCAGTTTTCTCCAGGGGGCATGCGGGGAGCTGTTTTTT
TRBV7-7	-	-	TRBJ2-5	CASSLVSEPQETQYF	TGTGCTAGCAGCTTAGTCTCGGAACCCCAAGAGACCCAGTACTTC
TRBV29-1	-	few	TRBJ2-3	CSVASVPSATTDTQYF	TGCAGCGTTGCTTCGGTACCTAGCGCCACCACAGATACGCAGTATTTT
TRBV12-3/TRBV12-4	-	-	TRBJ2-7	CASTSLDRFTYEQYF	TGTGCCAGCACATCCTTGGACCGTTTTACCTACGAGCAGTACTTC
TRBV12-3/TRBV12-4	-	few	TRBJ1-2	CASSSPPGRDYGYTF	TGTGCCAGCAGTTCACCCCCGGGGAGGGACTATGGCTACACCTTC
TRBV20-1	-	-	TRBJ1-2	CSARSGTELNYGYTF	TGCAGTGCTAGATCCGGGACGGAGCTTAACTATGGCTACACCTTC
TRBV12-3/TRBV12-4	TRBD1	-	TRBJ2-7	CASLPRQGADEQYF	TGTGCCAGCTTACCCAGGCAGGGGGCCGACGAGCAGTACTTC
TRBV11-1	-	-	TRBJ2-5	CASSLFTDYAQYF	TGTGCCAGCAGCTTATTCACAGACTACGCGCAGTACTTC
TRBV29-1	-	-	TRBJ1-1	CSVEFREGTEAFF	TGCAGCGTCGAATTCAGGGAGGGGACTGAAGCTTTCTTT
TRBV12-5	-	few	TRBJ2-4	CASEKGGIAKNIQYF	TGTGCTAGTGAAAAGGGGGGCATAGCCAAAAACATTCAGTACTTC
TRBV7-2	TRBD2	few	TRBJ2-3	CASSLAPGLAPSTDTQYF	TGTGCCAGCAGCTTGGCCCCGGGACTAGCGCCATCCACAGATACGCAGTATTTT
TRBV4-1	-	few	TRBJ2-7	CASSQDWGEFNEQYF	TGCGCCAGCAGCCAAGATTGGGGGGAGTTTAACGAGCAGTACTTC
TRBV2	-	-	TRBJ2-7	CASSSQACEQYF	TGTGCCAGCAGTAGCCAAGCCTGCGAGCAGTACTTC
TRBV27	-	-	TRBJ2-7	CASSLQGRCGEQYF	TGTGCCAGCAGTTTGCAGGGCAGGTGTGGAGAGCAGTACTTC
TRBV28	-	-	TRBJ1-1	CAIIRTRGGTEAFF	TGTGCCATCATTAGGACCAGAGGAGGGACTGAAGCTTTCTTT
TRBV11-3	-	-	TRBJ2-2	CASSPTSIQGGELFF	TGTGCCAGCAGCCCGACTAGTATTCAGGGCGGGGAGCTGTTTTTT
TRBV29-1	-	-	TRBJ1-1	CSGHTGGNTEAFF	TGCAGCGGACACACAGGCGGGAACACTGAAGCTTTCTTT
TRBV28	-	few	TRBJ2-7	CASSFSGEGTSSYEQYF	TGTGCCAGCAGTTTTTCAGGGGAGGGTACAAGCTCCTACGAGCAGTACTTC
TRBV5-1	-	-	TRBJ1-1	CASSRTTRYNTEAFF	TGCGCCAGCAGCCGGACCACGCGGTACAACACTGAAGCTTTCTTT
TRBV20-1	-	-	TRBJ1-1	CSARVQGNMNTEAFF	TGCAGTGCTAGAGTTCAGGGGAACATGAACACTGAAGCTTTCTTT
TRBV5-1	-	few	TRBJ2-1	CASTPLGQYNEQFF	TGCGCCAGCACCCCCCTGGGGCAGTACAATGAGCAGTTCTTC
TRBV6-2/TRBV6-3	-	-	TRBJ1-5	CASSYPGSNQPQHF	TGTGCCAGCAGTTACCCCGGGTCAAATCAGCCCCAGCATTTT
TRBV7-2	-	-	TRBJ2-1	CASSLIPGGSPYNEQFF	TGTGCCAGCAGCTTAATCCCGGGCGGGTCTCCCTACAATGAGCAGTTCTTC
TRBV6-5	TRBD1	-	TRBJ2-6	CASSYGQGALSGANVLTF	TGTGCCAGCAGTTACGGACAGGGGGCGCTATCTGGGGCCAACGTCCTGACTTTC
TRBV29-1	-	many	TRBJ2-7	CSVVRGLAYEQYF	TGCAGCGTTGTACGGGGGTTGGCCTACGAGCAGTACTTC
TRBV9	-	-	TRBJ1-2	CASSDLSAGLPPNYGYTF	TGTGCCAGCAGTGACCTCAGCGCGGGGTTGCCTCCTAACTATGGCTACACCTTC
TRBV20-1	TRBD1	-	TRBJ2-7	CSARPGQLYEQYF	TGCAGTGCTAGGCCGGGACAGCTCTACGAGCAGTACTTC
TRBV5-1	-	-	TRBJ2-5	CASSFRAQGIQETQYF	TGCGCCAGCAGCTTCAGGGCTCAGGGTATCCAAGAGACCCAGTACTTC
TRBV7-2	-	few	TRBJ2-3	CASSHPTSFTDTQYF	TGTGCCAGCAGCCACCCCACGAGCTTCACAGATACGCAGTATTTT
TRBV7-9	-	-	TRBJ1-4	CASSPSGWGEKLFF	TGTGCCAGCAGCCCTTCAGGGTGGGGTGAAAAACTGTTTTTT
TRBV20-1	TRBD1	-	TRBJ1-2	CSARIGTGDDGYTF	TGCAGTGCTAGGATCGGGACAGGGGATGATGGCTACACCTTC
TRBV11-3	TRBD1	once	TRBJ2-1	CAIGDRFYNEQFF	TGTGCCATCGGGGACAGGTTCTACAATGAGCAGTTCTTC
TRBV12-3/TRBV12-4	TRBD1	-	TRBJ2-7	CASSSAGGGEQYF	TGTGCCAGCAGTTCCGCAGGGGGCGGCGAGCAGTACTTC
TRBV4-1	-	-	TRBJ2-3	CASSQGSAFRTDTQYF	TGCGCCAGCAGCCAAGGGTCCGCGTTCCGCACAGATACGCAGTATTTT
TRBV7-3	-	many	TRBJ2-7	CASSPGSGEQYF	TGTGCCAGCAGCCCAGGGTCTGGGGAGCAGTACTTC
TRBV7-2	TRBD1	-	TRBJ2-4	CASSPGTGEVQYF	TGTGCCAGCAGCCCCGGGACAGGGGAAGTGCAGTACTTT
TRBV20-1	TRBD1	-	TRBJ2-7	CSATEFRDRGNLYF	TGCAGTGCTACCGAATTCCGGGACAGGGGTAATCTGTACTTC